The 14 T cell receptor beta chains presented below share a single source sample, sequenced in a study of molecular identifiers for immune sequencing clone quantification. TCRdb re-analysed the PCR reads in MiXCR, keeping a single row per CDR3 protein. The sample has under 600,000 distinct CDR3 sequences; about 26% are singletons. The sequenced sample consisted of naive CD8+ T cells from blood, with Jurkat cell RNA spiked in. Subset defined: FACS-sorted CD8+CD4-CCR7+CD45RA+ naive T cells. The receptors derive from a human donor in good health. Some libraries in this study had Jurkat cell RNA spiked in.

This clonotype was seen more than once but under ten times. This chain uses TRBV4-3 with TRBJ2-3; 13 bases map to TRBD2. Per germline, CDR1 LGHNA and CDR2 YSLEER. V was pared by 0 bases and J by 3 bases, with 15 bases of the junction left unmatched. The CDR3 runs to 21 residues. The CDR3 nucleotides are TGCGCCAGCAGCCAAGAAAGTGTCCGGCTCGGGACTAGCGGGGTTACAGATACGCAGTATTTT. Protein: CASSQESVRLGTSGVTDTQYF.

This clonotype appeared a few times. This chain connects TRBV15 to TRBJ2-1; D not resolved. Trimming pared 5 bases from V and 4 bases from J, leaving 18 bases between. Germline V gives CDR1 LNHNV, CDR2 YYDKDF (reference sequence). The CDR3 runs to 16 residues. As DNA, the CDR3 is TGTGCCACCAGCCGAGTCCTGGCCGGGCTTTACAATGAGCAGTTCTTC. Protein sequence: CATSRVLAGLYNEQFF.

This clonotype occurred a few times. CDR3 residues: CASSQPLAGPLREQYF. In nucleotides, the CDR3 is TGTGCCAGCAGCCAACCCCTAGCGGGACCCCTACGGGAGCAGTACTTC. This chain uses TRBV3-1 with TRBJ2-7, with 9 bases fitting TRBD2. The CDR3 runs to 16 residues. Looked up from germline, CDR1 is LGHDT and CDR2 is YNNKEL (reference sequence). The trim removed 2 bases at V and 7 bases at J, leaving 12 bases unmatched.

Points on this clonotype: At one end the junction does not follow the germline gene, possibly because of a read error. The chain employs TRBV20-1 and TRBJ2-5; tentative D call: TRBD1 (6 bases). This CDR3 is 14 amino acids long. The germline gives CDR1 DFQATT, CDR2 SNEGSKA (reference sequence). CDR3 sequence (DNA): TGCAGTGCTATTTCGAGACAGGACCAAGAGACCCCGTACTTC. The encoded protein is CSAISRQDQETPYF.

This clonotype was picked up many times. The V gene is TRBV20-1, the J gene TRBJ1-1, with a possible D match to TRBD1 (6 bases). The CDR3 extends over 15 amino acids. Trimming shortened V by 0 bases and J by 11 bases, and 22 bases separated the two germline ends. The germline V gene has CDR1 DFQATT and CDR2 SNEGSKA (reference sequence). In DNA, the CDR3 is TGCAGTGCTAGAGATATTGAGGTCCCGGGGGCGGAGGCTTTCTTT. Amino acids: CSARDIEVPGAEAFF.

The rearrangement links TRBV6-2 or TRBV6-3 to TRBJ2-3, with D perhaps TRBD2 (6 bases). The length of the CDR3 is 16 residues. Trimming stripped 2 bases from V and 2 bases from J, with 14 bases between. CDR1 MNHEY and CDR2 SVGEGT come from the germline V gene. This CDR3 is CASSYRRAQATDTQYF. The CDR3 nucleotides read TGTGCCAGCAGTTACAGGAGGGCCCAAGCCACAGATACGCAGTATTTT.

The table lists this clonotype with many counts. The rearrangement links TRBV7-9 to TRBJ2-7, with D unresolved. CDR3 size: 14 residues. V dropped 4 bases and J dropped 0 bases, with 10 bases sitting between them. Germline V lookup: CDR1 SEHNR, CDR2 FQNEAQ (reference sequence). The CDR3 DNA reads TGTGCCAGCAGCTCCAGAGAGAGCTCCTACGAGCAGTACTTC. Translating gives CASSSRESSYEQYF.

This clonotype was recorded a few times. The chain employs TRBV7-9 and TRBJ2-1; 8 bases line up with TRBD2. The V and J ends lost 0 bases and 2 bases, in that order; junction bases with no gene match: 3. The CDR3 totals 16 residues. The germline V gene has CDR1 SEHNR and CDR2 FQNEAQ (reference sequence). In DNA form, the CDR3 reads TGTGCCAGCAGCTTAGCCACTAGCGGACCCTACAATGAGCAGTTCTTC. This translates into CASSLATSGPYNEQFF.

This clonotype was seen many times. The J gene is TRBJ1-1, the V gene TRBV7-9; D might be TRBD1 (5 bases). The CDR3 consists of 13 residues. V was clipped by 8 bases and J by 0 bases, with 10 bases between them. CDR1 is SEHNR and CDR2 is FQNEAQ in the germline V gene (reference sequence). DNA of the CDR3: TGTGCCAGCGTACAGGATTTGAACACTGAAGCTTTCTTT. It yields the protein CASVQDLNTEAFF.

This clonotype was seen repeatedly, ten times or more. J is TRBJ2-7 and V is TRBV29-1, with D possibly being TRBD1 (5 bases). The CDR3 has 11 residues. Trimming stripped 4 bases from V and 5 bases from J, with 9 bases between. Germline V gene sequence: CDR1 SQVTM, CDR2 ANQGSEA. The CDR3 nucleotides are TGCAGCGTTGGGACAACCCACGAGCAGTACTTC. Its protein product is CSVGTTHEQYF.

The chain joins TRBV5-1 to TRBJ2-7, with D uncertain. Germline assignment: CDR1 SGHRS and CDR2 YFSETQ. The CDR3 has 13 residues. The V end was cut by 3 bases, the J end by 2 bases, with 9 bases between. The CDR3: CASSSVGTYEQYF. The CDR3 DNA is TGCGCCAGCAGCTCGGTTGGTACCTACGAGCAGTACTTC.

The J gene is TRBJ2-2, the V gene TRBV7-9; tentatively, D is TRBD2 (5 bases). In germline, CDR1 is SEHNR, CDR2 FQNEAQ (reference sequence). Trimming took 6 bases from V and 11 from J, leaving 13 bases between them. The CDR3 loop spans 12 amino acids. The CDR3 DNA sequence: TGTGCCAGCAGGATAGACGAGGGAGAGCTGTTTTTT. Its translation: CASRIDEGELFF.

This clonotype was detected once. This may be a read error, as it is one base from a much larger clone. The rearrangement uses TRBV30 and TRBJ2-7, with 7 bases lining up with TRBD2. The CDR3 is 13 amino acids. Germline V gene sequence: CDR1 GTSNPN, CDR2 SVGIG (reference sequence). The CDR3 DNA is TGTGCCCGGAGTGCCTCAGCGGGATACGAGCAGTACTTC. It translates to CARSASAGYEQYF.

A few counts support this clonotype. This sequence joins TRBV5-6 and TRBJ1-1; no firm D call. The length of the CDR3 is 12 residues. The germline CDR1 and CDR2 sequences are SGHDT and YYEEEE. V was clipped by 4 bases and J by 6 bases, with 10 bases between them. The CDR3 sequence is CASSTGGPEAFF. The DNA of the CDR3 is TGTGCCAGCAGCACGGGAGGTCCTGAAGCTTTCTTT.